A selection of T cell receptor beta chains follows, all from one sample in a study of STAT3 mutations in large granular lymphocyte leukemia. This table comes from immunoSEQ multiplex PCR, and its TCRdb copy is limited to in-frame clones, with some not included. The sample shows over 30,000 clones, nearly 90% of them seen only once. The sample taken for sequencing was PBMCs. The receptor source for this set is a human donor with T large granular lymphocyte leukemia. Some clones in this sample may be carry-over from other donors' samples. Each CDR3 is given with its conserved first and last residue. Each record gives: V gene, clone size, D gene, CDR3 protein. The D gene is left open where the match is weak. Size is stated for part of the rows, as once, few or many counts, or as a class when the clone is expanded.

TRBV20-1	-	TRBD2	CSAGTSDIQYF
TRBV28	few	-	CASSFEGGLGMPQHF
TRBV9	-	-	CASSQDSANQPQHF
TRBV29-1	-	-	CSVEDIYNEQFF
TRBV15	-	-	CATSRKQVWNSPLHF
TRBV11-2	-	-	CASSLMDGDYGYTF
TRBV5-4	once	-	CASSLWLQGSDTQYF
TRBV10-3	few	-	CAIRDLESQPQHF
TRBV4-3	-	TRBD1	CASSQESGQGGEKLFF
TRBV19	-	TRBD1	CASSTDRRANYGYTF
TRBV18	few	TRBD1	CASSTRGPSKNIQYF